A selection of T cell receptor beta chains follows, all from one sample in a study of blood T cell repertoires in COVID-19. Profiling relied on immunoSEQ multiplex PCR, and the TCRdb table lists in-frame clones only, not all of them. The repertoire holds 150,000 to 200,000 clones, with around four fifths as singletons. Sequencing was done on a sample of peripheral blood. Every receptor here comes from a man between 60 and 75 years old with COVID-19, enrolled during active disease. The CDR3 runs from the conserved cysteine through the conserved F or W. Fields, in order: V gene, J gene, CDR3 protein.

>TRBV27|TRBJ1-5
CASSLNRDGNQPQHF
>TRBV18|TRBJ2-3
CASSPPSVDTQYF
>TRBV3-1/TRBV3-2|TRBJ2-3
CASSNKDTQYF
>TRBV6-2/TRBV6-3|TRBJ2-3
CASSYRDFTDTQYF
>TRBV27|TRBJ1-5
CASSTIGQGSNQPQHF
>TRBV7-2|TRBJ2-7
CASSKDRDRAYEQYF
>TRBV9|TRBJ2-2
CASSVKGGANTGELFF
>TRBV7-9|TRBJ2-7
CASSRDSDEQYF
>TRBV27|TRBJ2-1
CASSERRASGSNEQFF
>TRBV4-2|TRBJ1-2
CASSQDRGSHGYTF
>TRBV6-6|TRBJ2-7
CASSGTGGPYEQYF
>TRBV5-1|TRBJ2-7
CASSSPRTGAEQYF
>TRBV7-9|TRBJ1-1
CASSLGQGDTEAFF
>TRBV5-1|TRBJ2-1
CASSSGLAGGGYNEQFF
>TRBV25-1|TRBJ2-7
CASTPRGTGSYEQYF
>TRBV2|TRBJ2-2
CASRQVNTGELFF
>TRBV12-3/TRBV12-4|TRBJ1-1
CASSATVDPEAFF
>TRBV19|TRBJ2-1
CASSIGTSYDEQFF
>TRBV18|TRBJ1-6
CASSPTGLDSPLHF
>TRBV18|TRBJ1-4
CASSSGTGPHLFF
>TRBV3-1/TRBV3-2|TRBJ2-7
CASSQYGTRGEQYF
>TRBV15|TRBJ1-1
CATSSSQGRTEAFF
>TRBV12-5|TRBJ2-1
CASGLLEDSLQFF
>TRBV19|TRBJ2-7
CASSAPGSYEQYF
>TRBV19|TRBJ1-1
CASSMSGGRNTEAFF
>TRBV5-6|TRBJ1-1
CASSMRGRRNTEAFF
>TRBV4-3|TRBJ2-6
CASSSQVLNSGANVLTF
>TRBV25-1|TRBJ2-5
CASSDGTSGETQYF
>TRBV3-1/TRBV3-2|TRBJ1-1
CASSQAGDLGTEAFF